The clone carrying this TCR beta chain was seen at least ten times. Its antigen remains unknown. The entry originates in a study of spatial heterogeneity in lung cancer. For the study at large: Sequence detection consistently recorded a greater number of beta-chain than alpha-chain sequences. Each distinct TCR and UMI combination averaged more than ten appearances in raw reads. General study points: Whereas they appeared in blood less at follow-up, ubiquitous expanded tumor TCRs appeared there more at resection.

From the 5' RACE reads, TCRdb called clonotypes with MiXCR, one entry per CDR3 protein. Of roughly 72,000 distinct CDR3 sequences in the sample, roughly 9% were seen once. This CDR3 has 14 residues. Germline V lookup: CDR1 MNHEY, CDR2 SVGEGT. The trim removed 2 bases at V and 0 bases at J, leaving 1 base unmatched. Time point defined: blood at routine non-recurrence follow-up after resection. In each case, whole RNA from tumor, nontumor lung or frozen PBMC was sequenced unsorted. This chain connects TRBV6-2 or TRBV6-3 to TRBJ2-7, with TRBD2 matching over 7 bases. The sequence derives from a female donor with early-stage non-small cell lung cancer. Here the sequenced sample was PBMCs, taken at follow-up. CDR3 sequence: CASSYGRDSYEQYF. The DNA of the CDR3 is TGTGCCAGCAGTTACGGGAGGGACTCCTACGAGCAGTACTTC.